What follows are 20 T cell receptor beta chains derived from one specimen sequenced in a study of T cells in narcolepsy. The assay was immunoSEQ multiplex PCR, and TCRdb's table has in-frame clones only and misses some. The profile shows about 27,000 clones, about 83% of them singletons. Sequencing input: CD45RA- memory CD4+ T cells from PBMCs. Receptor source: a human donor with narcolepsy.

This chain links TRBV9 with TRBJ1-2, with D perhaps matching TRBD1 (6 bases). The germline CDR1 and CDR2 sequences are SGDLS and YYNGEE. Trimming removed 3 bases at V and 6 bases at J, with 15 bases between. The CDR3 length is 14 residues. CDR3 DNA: TGTGCCAGCAGCGCCCACGACAGGAAAGATGGCTACACCTTC. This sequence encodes CASSAHDRKDGYTF.

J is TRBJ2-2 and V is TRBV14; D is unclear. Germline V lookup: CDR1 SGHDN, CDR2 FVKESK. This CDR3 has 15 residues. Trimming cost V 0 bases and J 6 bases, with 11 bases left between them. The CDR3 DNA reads TGTGCCAGCAGCCAAGAAATTTGGGGTGCCGGGGAGCTGTTTTTT. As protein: CASSQEIWGAGELFF.

In nucleotides, the CDR3 is TGTGCCAGCAGCGTGGGTGGGGCAGGCCTCACAGATACGCAGTATTTT. It codes for CASSVGGAGLTDTQYF. V is TRBV9 and J is TRBJ2-3, with D possibly TRBD1 on 5 matching bases. Trimming cost V 2 bases and J 2 bases, with 15 bases left between them. From germline, CDR1 is SGDLS and CDR2 YYNGEE. The CDR3 consists of 16 residues.

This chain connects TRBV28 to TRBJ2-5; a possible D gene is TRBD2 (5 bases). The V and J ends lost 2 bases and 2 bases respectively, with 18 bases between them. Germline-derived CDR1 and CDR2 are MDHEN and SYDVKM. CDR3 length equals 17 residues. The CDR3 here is CASSLTHFYREQETQYF. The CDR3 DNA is TGTGCCAGCAGTTTAACCCACTTCTATAGGGAGCAAGAGACCCAGTACTTC.

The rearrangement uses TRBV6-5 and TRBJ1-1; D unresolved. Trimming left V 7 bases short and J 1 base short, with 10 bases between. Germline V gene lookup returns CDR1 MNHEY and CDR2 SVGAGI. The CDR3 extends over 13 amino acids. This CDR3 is CASTKTGNTEAFF. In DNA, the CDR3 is TGTGCCAGCACTAAGACTGGGAACACTGAAGCTTTCTTT.

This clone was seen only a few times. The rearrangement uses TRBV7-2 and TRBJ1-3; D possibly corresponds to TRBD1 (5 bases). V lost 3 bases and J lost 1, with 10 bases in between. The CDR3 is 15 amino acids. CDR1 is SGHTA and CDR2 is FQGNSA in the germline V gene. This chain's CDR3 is CASSFPGLSGNTIYF. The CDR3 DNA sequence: TGTGCCAGCAGCTTTCCGGGACTATCTGGAAACACCATATATTTT.

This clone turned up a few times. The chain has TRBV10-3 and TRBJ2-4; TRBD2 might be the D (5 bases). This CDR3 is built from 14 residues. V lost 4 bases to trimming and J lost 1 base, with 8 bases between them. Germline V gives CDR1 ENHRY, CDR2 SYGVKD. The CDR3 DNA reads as TGTGCCATCAGTGCGGAGGAGGCCAAAAACATTCAGTACTTC. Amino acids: CAISAEEAKNIQYF.

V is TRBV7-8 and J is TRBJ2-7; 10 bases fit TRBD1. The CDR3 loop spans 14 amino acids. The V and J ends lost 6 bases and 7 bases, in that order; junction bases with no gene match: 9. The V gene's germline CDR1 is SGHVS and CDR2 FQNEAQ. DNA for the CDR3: TGTGCCAGCAGAACGGGACAGGGGATTCATGAGCAGTACTTC. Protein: CASRTGQGIHEQYF.

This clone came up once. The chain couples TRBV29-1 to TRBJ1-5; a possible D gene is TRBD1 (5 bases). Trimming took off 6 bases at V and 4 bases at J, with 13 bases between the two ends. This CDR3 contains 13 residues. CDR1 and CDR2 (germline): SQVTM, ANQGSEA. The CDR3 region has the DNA TGCAGCGTGACCAGGGCCCCTAATCAGCCCCAGCATTTT. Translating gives CSVTRAPNQPQHF.

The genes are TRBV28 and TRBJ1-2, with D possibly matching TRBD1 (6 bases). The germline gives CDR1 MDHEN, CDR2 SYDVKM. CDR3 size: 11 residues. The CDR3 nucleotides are TGTGCAACGGGGGCGACCTATGGCTACACCTTC. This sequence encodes CATGATYGYTF.

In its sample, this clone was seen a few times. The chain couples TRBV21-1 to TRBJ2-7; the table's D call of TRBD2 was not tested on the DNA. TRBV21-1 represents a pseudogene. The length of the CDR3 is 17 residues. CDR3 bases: TGTGCCAGCAGCAAAGATCCGGGAGAGAGAGGGTACTACGAGCAGTACTTC. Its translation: CASSKDPGERGYYEQYF.

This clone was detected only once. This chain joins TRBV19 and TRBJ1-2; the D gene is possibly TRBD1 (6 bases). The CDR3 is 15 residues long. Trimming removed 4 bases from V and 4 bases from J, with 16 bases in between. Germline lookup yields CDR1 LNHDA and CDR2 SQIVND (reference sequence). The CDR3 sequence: CASSNSGGQRYGYTF. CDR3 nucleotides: TGTGCCAGTAGTAACTCTGGAGGACAGCGCTATGGCTACACCTTC.

The CDR3 spells CASRFRAEGNEQFF. The CDR3 nucleotides read TGTGCCAGTAGGTTCAGGGCAGAGGGCAATGAGCAGTTCTTC. V gene TRBV19 combines with J gene TRBJ2-1, with D possibly called TRBD1 or TRBD2 (5 bases each). The germline V and J ends were trimmed by 6 bases and 6 bases, with 15 bases remaining between them. The germline V gene has CDR1 LNHDA and CDR2 SQIVND (reference sequence). The CDR3 consists of 14 residues. The full variable domain, its missing parts supplied by reference TRBV19 and TRBJ2-1, is DGGITQSPKYLFRKEGQNVTLSCEQNLNHDAMYWYRQDPGQGLRLIYYSQIVNDFQKGDIAEGYSVSREKKESFPLTVTSAQKNPTAFYLCASRFRAEGNEQFFGPGTRLTVL.

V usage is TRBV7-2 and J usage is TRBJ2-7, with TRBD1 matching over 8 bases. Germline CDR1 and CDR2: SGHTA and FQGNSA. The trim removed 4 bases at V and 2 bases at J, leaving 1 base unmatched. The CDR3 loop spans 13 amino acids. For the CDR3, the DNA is TGTGCCAGCAGCTCACAGGGGGCCTACGAGCAGTACTTC. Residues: CASSSQGAYEQYF.

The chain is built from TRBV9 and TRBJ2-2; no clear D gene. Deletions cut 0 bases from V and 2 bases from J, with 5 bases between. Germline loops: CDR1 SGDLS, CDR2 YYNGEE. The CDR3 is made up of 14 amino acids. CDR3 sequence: CASSVDYNTGELFF. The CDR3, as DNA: TGTGCCAGCAGCGTAGATTATAACACCGGGGAGCTGTTTTTT.

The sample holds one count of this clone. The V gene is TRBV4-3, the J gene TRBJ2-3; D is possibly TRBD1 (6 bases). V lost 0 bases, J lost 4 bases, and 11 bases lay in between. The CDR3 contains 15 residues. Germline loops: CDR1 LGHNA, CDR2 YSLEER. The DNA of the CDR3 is TGCGCCAGCAGCCAAGAGGGCAGGGGATCAGATACGCAGTATTTT. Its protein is CASSQEGRGSDTQYF.

CDR3 loop: CASSIGTQKNTEAFF. The CDR3 region has the DNA TGTGCCAGTAGTATAGGTACCCAGAAGAACACTGAAGCTTTCTTT. The rearrangement links TRBV19 to TRBJ1-1; D uncertain. The CDR3 runs 15 residues. Germline CDR1 is LNHDA and CDR2 is SQIVND (reference sequence). V was trimmed by 1 base and J by 1 base, leaving 10 bases between them.

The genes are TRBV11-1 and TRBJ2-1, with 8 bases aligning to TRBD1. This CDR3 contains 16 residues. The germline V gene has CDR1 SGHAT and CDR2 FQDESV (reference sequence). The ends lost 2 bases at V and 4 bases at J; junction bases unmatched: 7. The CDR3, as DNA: TGTGCCAGCAGCTTAATTGGGACAGGCAGTTACAATGAGCAGTTCTTC. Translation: CASSLIGTGSYNEQFF.

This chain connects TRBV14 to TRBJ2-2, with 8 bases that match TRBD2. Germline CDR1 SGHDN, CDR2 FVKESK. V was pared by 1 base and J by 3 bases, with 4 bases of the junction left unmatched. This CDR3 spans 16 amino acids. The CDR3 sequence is CASSQALADYTGELFF. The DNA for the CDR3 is TGTGCCAGCAGCCAAGCACTAGCGGATTACACCGGGGAGCTGTTTTTT.

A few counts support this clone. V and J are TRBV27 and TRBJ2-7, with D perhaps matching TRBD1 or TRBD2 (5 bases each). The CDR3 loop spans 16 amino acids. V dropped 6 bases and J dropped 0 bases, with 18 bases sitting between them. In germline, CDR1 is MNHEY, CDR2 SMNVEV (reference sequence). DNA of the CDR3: TGTGCCAGCAGACGGAGGAGCAGGGAACCCTCCTACGAGCAGTACTTC. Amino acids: CASRRRSREPSYEQYF.